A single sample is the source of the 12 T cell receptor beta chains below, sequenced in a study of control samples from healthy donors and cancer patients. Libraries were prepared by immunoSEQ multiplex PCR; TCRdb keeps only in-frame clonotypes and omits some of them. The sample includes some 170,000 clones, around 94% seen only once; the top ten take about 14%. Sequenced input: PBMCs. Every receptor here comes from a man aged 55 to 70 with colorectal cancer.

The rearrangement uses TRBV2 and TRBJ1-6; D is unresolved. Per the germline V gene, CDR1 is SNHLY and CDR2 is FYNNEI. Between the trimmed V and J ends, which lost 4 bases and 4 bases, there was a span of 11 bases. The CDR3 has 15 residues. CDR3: CASSGSARYNSPLHF. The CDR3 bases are TGTGCCAGCAGTGGCTCGGCGCGGTATAATTCACCCCTCCACTTT.

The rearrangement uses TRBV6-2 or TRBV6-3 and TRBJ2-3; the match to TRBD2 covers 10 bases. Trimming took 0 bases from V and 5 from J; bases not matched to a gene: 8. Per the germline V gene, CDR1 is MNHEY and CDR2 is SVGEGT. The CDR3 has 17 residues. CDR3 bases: TGTGCCAGCAGTTACTCGGGAAGCGGGGGGGCGAGAGATACGCAGTATTTT. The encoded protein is CASSYSGSGGARDTQYF.

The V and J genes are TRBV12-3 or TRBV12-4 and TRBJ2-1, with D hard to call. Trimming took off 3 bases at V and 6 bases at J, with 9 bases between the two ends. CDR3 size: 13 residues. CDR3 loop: CASSLSQLNEQFF. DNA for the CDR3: TGTGCCAGCAGTTTGAGTCAGCTCAATGAGCAGTTCTTC.

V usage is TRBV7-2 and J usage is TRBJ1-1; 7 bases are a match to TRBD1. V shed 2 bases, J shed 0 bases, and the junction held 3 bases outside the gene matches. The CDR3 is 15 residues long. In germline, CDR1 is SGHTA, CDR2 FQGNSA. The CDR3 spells CASSLQGEMNTEAFF. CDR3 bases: TGTGCCAGCAGCTTACAGGGGGAGATGAACACTGAAGCTTTCTTT.

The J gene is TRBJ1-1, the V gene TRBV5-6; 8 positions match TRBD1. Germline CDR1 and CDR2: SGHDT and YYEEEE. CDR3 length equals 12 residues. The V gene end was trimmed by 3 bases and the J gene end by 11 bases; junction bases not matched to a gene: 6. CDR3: CASSSQTGDAFF. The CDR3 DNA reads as TGTGCCAGCAGCTCCCAGACAGGGGACGCTTTCTTT.

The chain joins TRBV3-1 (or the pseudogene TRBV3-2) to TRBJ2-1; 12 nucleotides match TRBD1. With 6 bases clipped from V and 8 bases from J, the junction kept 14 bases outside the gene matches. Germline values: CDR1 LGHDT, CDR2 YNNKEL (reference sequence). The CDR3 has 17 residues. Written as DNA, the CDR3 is TGTGCCAGCAGTCGAGAGTTTCCGGGACAGGGGGCTTATGAGCAGTTCTTC. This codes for CASSREFPGQGAYEQFF.

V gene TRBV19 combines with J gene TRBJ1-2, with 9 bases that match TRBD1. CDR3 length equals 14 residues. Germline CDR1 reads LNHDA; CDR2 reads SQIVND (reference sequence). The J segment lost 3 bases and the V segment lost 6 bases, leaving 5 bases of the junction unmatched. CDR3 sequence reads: CASSLRDRDYGYTF. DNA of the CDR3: TGTGCCAGTAGCCTCAGGGACAGGGACTATGGCTACACCTTC. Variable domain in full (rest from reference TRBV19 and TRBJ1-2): DGGITQSPKYLFRKEGQNVTLSCEQNLNHDAMYWYRQDPGQGLRLIYYSQIVNDFQKGDIAEGYSVSREKKESFPLTVTSAQKNPTAFYLCASSLRDRDYGYTFGSGTRLTVV.

CDR3 amino acids: CASSLAWGTGEKLFF. In DNA form, the CDR3 reads TGCGCCAGCAGCCTCGCTTGGGGCACAGGGGAAAAACTGTTTTTT. V and J are TRBV4-1 and TRBJ1-4; D is possibly TRBD1 (6 bases). The CDR3 runs to 15 residues. Germline V gene lookup returns CDR1 MGHRA and CDR2 YSYEKL. V was cut by 4 bases and J by 8 bases, with 17 bases left in between.

CDR3 bases: TGTGCCAGCAGCTTAGCGCGGGGGGGAGCAACTAATGAAAAACTGTTTTTT. It specifies CASSLARGGATNEKLFF. J is TRBJ1-4 and V is TRBV7-9; tentatively, D is TRBD1 (5 bases). The CDR3 contains 17 residues. Between the trimmed V and J ends, which lost 0 bases and 0 bases, there was a span of 11 bases. Germline CDR1 reads SEHNR; CDR2 reads FQNEAQ (reference sequence).

CDR3: CASRAGTGDGYTF. In nucleotides, the CDR3 is TGTGCCAGCAGGGCCGGGACAGGGGACGGCTACACCTTC. The chain has TRBV6-5 and TRBJ1-2; 10 bases match TRBD1. The junction had 6 bases not matched to a gene; V was cut back by 6 bases and J by 8 bases. The CDR3 extends over 13 amino acids. CDR1 and CDR2 (germline): MNHEY, SVGAGI.

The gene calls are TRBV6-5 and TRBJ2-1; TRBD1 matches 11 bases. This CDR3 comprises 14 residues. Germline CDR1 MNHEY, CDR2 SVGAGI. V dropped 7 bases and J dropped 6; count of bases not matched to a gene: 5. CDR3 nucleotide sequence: TGTGCCAGCACGGCCGGGACAGGGGGCAATGAGCAGTTCTTC. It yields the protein CASTAGTGGNEQFF.

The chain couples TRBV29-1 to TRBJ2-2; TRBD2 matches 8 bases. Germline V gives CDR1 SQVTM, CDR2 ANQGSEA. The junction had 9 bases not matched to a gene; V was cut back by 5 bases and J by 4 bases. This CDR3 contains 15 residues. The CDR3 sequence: CSVYRGGSGTGELFF. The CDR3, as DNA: TGCAGCGTTTACCGGGGGGGCTCGGGCACCGGGGAGCTGTTTTTT.